This is a list of T cell receptor beta chains from one sample in a study of cytomegalovirus exposure and HLA in healthy donors. TCRdb's table, derived via immunoSEQ multiplex PCR, lists solely in-frame clones and lacks some. The table lists approximately 97,000 clones, 90% to 95% of them singletons. Sample: PBMCs. Receptor source: a woman in her 30s in good health and CMV-seropositive. Both conserved end residues are part of each CDR3. D genes are given only for firm matches. Clone size is not always given. Where it is, it says once, few, many or a class for expanded clones.

D	V	J	size	DNA	CDR3
TRBD2	TRBV19	TRBJ2-3	NA	TGTGCCAGTAGTACCCGGGGACTAGCGGGAGGTTCGGATACGCAGTATTTT	CASSTRGLAGGSDTQYF
TRBD2	TRBV6-4	TRBJ2-1	NA	TGTGCCAGCAGTGATACCCCTTTAGCGGGCTCCTACAATGAGCAGTTCTTC	CASSDTPLAGSYNEQFF
NA	TRBV28	TRBJ1-3	NA	TGTGCCAGCAGGGAGTCCGGAAACACCATATATTTT	CASRESGNTIYF
TRBD2	TRBV6-4	TRBJ2-7	NA	TGTGCCAGCAGCCTAGCGGGAGGTTACGAGCAGTACTTC	CASSLAGGYEQYF
NA	TRBV5-6	TRBJ2-7	NA	TGTGCCAGCAGCTTGACTGTACAGTGGGAGCAGTACTTC	CASSLTVQWEQYF
TRBD1	TRBV30	TRBJ2-5	NA	TGTGCCTGGAGTCATGGGACAGGGCGGGAGACCCAGTACTTC	CAWSHGTGRETQYF
TRBD1	TRBV12-5	TRBJ1-1	NA	TGTGCTAGTGGTTTTTCTTTAGGGACAGGGAACACTGAAGCTTTCTTT	CASGFSLGTGNTEAFF
TRBD1	TRBV7-2	TRBJ2-7	NA	TGTGCCAGCAGCTATACCGGGACAGGCTACGAGCAGTACTTC	CASSYTGTGYEQYF
TRBD2	TRBV4-1	TRBJ2-1	NA	TGCGCCAGCAGCCAAGAGAAGGCGGGAGACCACTACAATGAGCAGTTCTTC	CASSQEKAGDHYNEQFF
NA	TRBV12-2	TRBJ2-7	NA	TGTGCAAGTCGCCGGACAGGGGGGCCCCACGAGCAGTACTTC	CASRRTGGPHEQYF
TRBD1	TRBV7-2	TRBJ1-5	NA	TGTGCCAGCAGCTTACAGGGGGTCAAGATGGCCCAGCATTTT	CASSLQGVKMAQHF
TRBD1	TRBV15	TRBJ2-1	NA	TGTGCCACCAGCAGAGGAGGTACAGGGGGTTTGAGGAATGAGCAGTTCTTC	CATSRGGTGGLRNEQFF
TRBD2	TRBV19	TRBJ2-1	once	TGTGCCAGTAGTACGCGGACTAGTGGTGAGCAGTTCTTC	CASSTRTSGEQFF
TRBD2	TRBV7-9	TRBJ2-5	once	TGTGCCAGCAGCTTTGGACTAGCGGGAGGAGAGACCCAGTACTTC	CASSFGLAGGETQYF
TRBD1	TRBV6-5	TRBJ1-2	NA	TGTGCCAGCAGACAGGGGCTGAAGAAACCCTATGGCTACACCTTC	CASRQGLKKPYGYTF
TRBD2	TRBV7-9	TRBJ2-7	NA	TGTGCCAGCAGCTCTACTAGCGGACCCTACGAGCAGTACTTC	CASSSTSGPYEQYF